Listed below are T cell receptor beta chains from one sample, sequenced in a study of T cells after yellow fever vaccination. TCRdb re-called the 5' RACE reads with MiXCR, one entry per CDR3 protein. The sample contains hundreds of thousands of distinct CDR3 sequences, more than 8.5% of which appear only once. Material: PBMCs, obtained on the day of the first yellow fever vaccination. These receptors originate from a man aged 18-30 years who received the YFV17D yellow fever vaccine. Both conserved end residues are part of each CDR3. A D gene is named only where the DNA matches it firmly. For some rows the clone size is stated as once, few or many, or as a class when expanded; others skip it.

clone size	V gene	CDR3 length	D gene	J gene	CDR3 protein	CDR3 DNA
few	TRBV29-1	17	TRBD1	TRBJ1-2	CSVDSGTGAHNYYGYTF	TGCAGCGTTGATTCCGGGACAGGGGCCCACAACTATTATGGCTACACCTTC
few	TRBV11-1	20	TRBD1	TRBJ2-5	CASSLITGTGGVSFRETQYF	TGTGCCAGCAGCTTGATAACCGGGACAGGGGGCGTATCCTTCCGGGAGACCCAGTACTTC
once	TRBV5-4	14	-	TRBJ2-7	CASSSFDKSYEQYF	TGTGCCAGCAGCTCCTTCGACAAGTCCTACGAGCAGTACTTC
-	TRBV20-1	11	-	TRBJ2-5	CSARVGEDRKF	TGCAGTGCTAGAGTGGGGGAGGACAGGAAATTC
few	TRBV7-9	16	-	TRBJ2-3	CASSPRNEEEADTQYF	TGTGCCAGCAGCCCCCGTAACGAGGAAGAAGCAGATACGCAGTATTTT
many	TRBV12-3/TRBV12-4	11	-	TRBJ1-1	CASGQFTEAFF	TGTGCCAGCGGTCAGTTCACTGAAGCTTTCTTT
few	TRBV11-1	18	-	TRBJ2-5	CASSLLPRPGGGQETQYF	TGTGCCAGCAGCTTACTGCCCCGGCCAGGGGGAGGGCAAGAGACCCAGTACTTC
few	TRBV7-9	14	TRBD1	TRBJ2-1	CALTGGNSYNEQFF	TGTGCCCTGACAGGGGGAAACTCCTACAATGAGCAGTTCTTC
-	TRBV14	16	-	TRBJ2-3	CASSQGTGTITDTQYF	TGTGCCAGCAGCCAAGGAACCGGGACCATCACAGATACGCAGTATTTT
-	TRBV5-1	14	-	TRBJ2-1	CASRERGGADEQFF	TGCGCCAGCAGAGAGAGAGGGGGGGCCGATGAGCAGTTCTTC
-	TRBV7-2	16	-	TRBJ2-5	CASSSTTAGDIETQYF	TGTGCCAGCAGCTCCACCACGGCAGGGGATATTGAGACCCAGTACTTC
few	TRBV27	15	-	TRBJ2-7	CASSLIGGQRSEQYF	TGTGCCAGCAGTTTAATCGGAGGACAGCGGTCCGAGCAGTACTTC
-	TRBV6-2/TRBV6-3	15	-	TRBJ1-5	CASSAGILGNQPQHF	TGTGCCAGCAGTGCCGGGATCCTAGGCAATCAGCCCCAGCATTTT
-	TRBV20-1	12	-	TRBJ2-7	CSARTGVYEQYF	TGCAGTGCTAGGACGGGGGTCTACGAGCAGTACTTC
few	TRBV7-2	15	TRBD2	TRBJ2-2	CASSLVTSVPGELFF	TGTGCCAGCAGCCTAGTGACTAGCGTACCCGGGGAGCTGTTTTTT
-	TRBV6-5	15	TRBD2	TRBJ2-7	CASSYTGLAEYEQYF	TGTGCCAGCAGTTACACGGGACTAGCAGAATACGAGCAGTACTTC
-	TRBV20-1	17	TRBD2	TRBJ2-1	CSASIAGGRSSYNEQFF	TGCAGTGCTAGTATTGCGGGGGGTCGGAGCTCCTACAATGAGCAGTTCTTC
-	TRBV6-2/TRBV6-3	14	-	TRBJ1-5	CASIEGGGNQPQHF	TGTGCCAGCATCGAGGGGGGAGGCAATCAGCCCCAGCATTTT
few	TRBV2	16	TRBD2	TRBJ2-2	CASKLQAGGPSGELFF	TGTGCCAGCAAACTACAGGCGGGGGGGCCTTCCGGGGAGCTGTTTTTT
-	TRBV25-1	13	-	TRBJ1-6	CASGEYNGFLLHF	TGTGCCAGCGGTGAATACAACGGGTTTCTCCTCCACTTT
-	TRBV7-9	12	-	TRBJ1-2	CASEWTLYGYTF	TGTGCCAGCGAATGGACGCTCTATGGCTACACCTTC
few	TRBV28	15	TRBD1	TRBJ2-2	CASSTPGQGSGELFF	TGTGCCAGCAGTACTCCGGGACAGGGTTCCGGGGAGCTGTTTTTT
few	TRBV24-1	14	-	TRBJ2-2	CATSDFSRTGELFF	TGTGCCACCAGTGATTTTTCTCGGACCGGGGAGCTGTTTTTT
few	TRBV27	18	TRBD2	TRBJ2-5	CASSLSLGSGGRWETQYF	TGTGCCAGCAGTTTATCTCTAGGGAGCGGGGGTCGTTGGGAGACCCAGTACTTC
once	TRBV20-1	18	-	TRBJ2-6	CSATRPVGLAAGANVLTF	TGCAGTGCTACGCGGCCCGTCGGTTTAGCTGCTGGGGCCAACGTCCTGACTTTC
many	TRBV20-1	17	-	TRBJ2-2	CSARDPGAGAHTGELFF	TGCAGTGCTAGAGACCCAGGGGCGGGGGCCCACACCGGGGAGCTGTTTTTT
many	TRBV12-3/TRBV12-4	15	-	TRBJ2-7	CASSFLGGSIYEQYF	TGTGCCAGCAGTTTTCTCGGAGGGAGTATCTACGAGCAGTACTTC
once	TRBV5-4	17	TRBD1	TRBJ2-4	CASSPGTGALAKNIQYF	TGTGCCAGCAGCCCGGGGACAGGGGCCTTAGCCAAAAACATTCAGTACTTC